The 25 T cell receptor beta chains below all came from one sample that was sequenced in a study of shared clonotypes between healthy human individuals (TCRdb year 2020). CD8 naive samples consisted of CD45RO-negative cells that were positively selected for CCR7, yielding a CD45RA+CCR7+ population without TemRA cells. Library preparation was by the immunoSEQ multiplex PCR assay. This immuneACCESS table, as held by TCRdb, lists in-frame sequences with V and J called but not all clones. Of the missing ones, under half trace to an unresolved V gene in checked studies; the others have no known cause. The sample table lists approximately 590,000 clones, around 95% of them with a count of one. 0.09% to 0.13% of the sample is held by the ten biggest clonotypes. Sequenced material: naive CD8+ T cells sorted from blood. The cell subset or site label on this specimen signifies: CD45RA+CCR7+. The receptors here all came from a young woman in good health.

The chain recombines TRBV4-1 with TRBJ2-7, with 7 bases identical to TRBD1. The V segment lost 4 bases and the J segment 6 bases; nucleotides outside the gene matches: 6. The CDR3 runs 13 residues. The germline V gene encodes CDR1 MGHRA and CDR2 YSYEKL. In nucleotides, the CDR3 is TGCGCCAGCAGCCTAGTCAGACAGGGCGAGCAGTACTTC. It encodes CASSLVRQGEQYF.

CDR3 in amino acids: CASSLSLGQMSGANVLTF. CDR3 nucleotide sequence: TGTGCCAGCAGTTTATCGCTAGGACAAATGTCCGGGGCCAACGTCCTGACTTTC. This chain joins TRBV27 and TRBJ2-6; TRBD1 might be the D (5 bases). Germline CDR1 MNHEY, CDR2 SMNVEV (reference sequence). V dropped 0 bases and J dropped 4 bases, with 16 bases sitting between them. The CDR3 is 18 amino acids.

Points on this clone: The sample carries other DNA sequences with the same CDR3. CDR3 residues: CASSVGGSYEQYF. DNA for the CDR3: TGTGCCAGCAGCGTAGGGGGGAGCTACGAGCAGTACTTC. The chain couples TRBV9 to TRBJ2-7, with D possibly called TRBD1 or TRBD2 (5 bases each). CDR3 size: 13 residues. The V gene lost 0 bases and the J gene lost 3 bases, with 7 bases spanning the gap. Germline CDR1 and CDR2: SGDLS and YYNGEE.

About this clone: One end of the junction does not line up with germline, which may come from a read error. The rearrangement uses TRBV6-6 and TRBJ2-7; D gene ambiguous. CDR3 length: 12 amino acids. Germline V gene lookup returns CDR1 MNHNY and CDR2 SVGAGI (reference sequence). CDR3 sequence: CASSVGMDRLYF. The CDR3, as DNA: TGTGCCAGCTCCGTGGGAATGGACCGGTTGTATTTC.

V usage is TRBV5-6 and J usage is TRBJ2-3; no clear D. Germline CDR1 and CDR2: SGHDT and YYEEEE. The CDR3 covers 13 residues. Trimming shortened V by 1 base and J by 5 bases, and 8 bases separated the two germline ends. In nucleotides, the CDR3 is TGTGCCAGCAGCTTGTGGGTGAAAGATACGCAGTATTTT. It encodes CASSLWVKDTQYF.

V is TRBV28 and J is TRBJ2-7; weak D call: TRBD2 (6 bases). The CDR3 is made up of 15 amino acids. Deletions cut 5 bases from V and 2 bases from J, with 16 bases between. Germline CDR1 MDHEN, CDR2 SYDVKM. CDR3 protein: CASSALAGRTYEQYF. The CDR3 region has the DNA TGTGCCAGCAGTGCGTTGGCGGGAAGAACCTACGAGCAGTACTTC.

The chain recombines TRBV27 with TRBJ2-5; 10 bases are a match to TRBD1. Germline trimming cut 5 bases from V and 7 bases from J; bases unmatched to any gene: 7. This CDR3 is 14 amino acids long. From germline, CDR1 is MNHEY and CDR2 SMNVEV (reference sequence). The CDR3 is CASSPGTGVATQYF. DNA of the CDR3: TGTGCCAGCAGTCCTGGGACAGGGGTGGCGACCCAGTACTTC.

This clone turned up a few times. The rearrangement links TRBV9 to TRBJ2-1; D not certain. From germline, CDR1 is SGDLS and CDR2 YYNGEE. Trimming took off 4 bases at V and 6 bases at J, with 8 bases between the two ends. CDR3 size: 12 residues. The DNA of the CDR3 is TGTGCCAGCAGCCATCAAGCCAATGAGCAGTTCTTC. Its translation is CASSHQANEQFF.

The CDR3: CASSHRRDSIHEKLFF. CDR3 DNA: TGTGCCAGCAGTCATCGACGGGACAGTATTCATGAAAAACTGTTTTTT. The V gene is TRBV2, the J gene TRBJ1-4; TRBD1 aligns across 7 bases. Germline loops: CDR1 SNHLY, CDR2 FYNNEI. The CDR3 runs 16 residues. V lost 5 bases to trimming and J lost 6 bases; unmatched junction nucleotides: 12.

This clone was seen a single time. The chain has TRBV28 and TRBJ1-5; D gene ambiguous. V shed 5 bases and J shed 10 bases, with 12 bases lying between them. Germline CDR1 reads MDHEN; CDR2 reads SYDVKM. The CDR3 spans 12 residues. In nucleotides, the CDR3 is TGTGCCAGCAGTGCTACCGGTCTTCCCCAGCATTTT. Its protein is CASSATGLPQHF. The full variable domain, its missing parts supplied by reference TRBV28 and TRBJ1-5, is DVKVTQSSRYLVKRTGEKVFLECVQDMDHENMFWYRQDPGLGLRLIYFSYDVKMKEKGDIPEGYSVSREKKERFSLILESASTNQTSMYLCASSATGLPQHFGDGTRLSIL.

V gene TRBV11-3 combines with J gene TRBJ2-6; D is possibly TRBD1 or TRBD2 (5 bases each). The CDR3 has 15 amino acids. V lost 2 bases and J lost 2, with 7 bases in between. CDR1 and CDR2 (germline): SGHNT, YENEEA. The chain's CDR3 is CASSLMGAGANVLTF. The CDR3 DNA is TGTGCCAGCAGCTTAATGGGGGCTGGGGCCAACGTCCTGACTTTC.

V is TRBV7-4 and J is TRBJ1-2; D remains ambiguous. Trimming stripped 5 bases from V and 5 bases from J, with 15 bases between. The CDR3 spans 14 residues. Germline loops: CDR1 SGHVT, CDR2 SQSDAQ. CDR3 DNA sequence: TGTGCCAGCAGCGTCCAGACCGGATGGTATGGCTACACCTTC. This translates into CASSVQTGWYGYTF.

There are a few counts of this clone. The rearrangement joins TRBV4-1 to TRBJ1-1; no definite D call. Germline V CDR1 and CDR2: MGHRA, YSYEKL. Trimming removed 5 bases at V and 7 bases at J, with 11 bases between. The CDR3 consists of 12 residues. CDR3 residues: CASSTQTSEAFF. The CDR3 nucleotides read TGCGCCAGCAGCACACAGACCAGTGAAGCTTTCTTT.

This rearrangement joins TRBV6-5 to TRBJ1-2; D call uncertain. The V and J ends lost 0 bases and 14 bases respectively, with 19 bases between them. This CDR3 spans 14 amino acids. CDR1 MNHEY and CDR2 SVGAGI come from the germline V gene. CDR3 nucleotides: TGTGCCAGCAGTTACTCAGAGGGCTGGAATGGTAGTACCTTC. It codes for CASSYSEGWNGSTF.

This rearrangement joins TRBV4-1 to TRBJ2-4; 9 bases agree with TRBD1. The CDR3 consists of 19 residues. Trimming at V came to 1 base and at J to 1 base, leaving 11 bases not matched to a gene. Germline lookup yields CDR1 MGHRA and CDR2 YSYEKL. The CDR3, as DNA: TGCGCCAGCAGCCAAGTCTCGCCGGGGACAGGGTGGGCCAAAAACATTCAGTACTTC. Protein product: CASSQVSPGTGWAKNIQYF.

The genes are TRBV2 and TRBJ2-3; no clear D gene. Trimming shortened V by 6 bases and J by 0 bases, and 10 bases separated the two germline ends. This CDR3 region has 14 residues. In germline, CDR1 is SNHLY, CDR2 FYNNEI. For the CDR3, the DNA is TGTGCCAGCAGAGGGCAGGAAAGCACAGATACGCAGTATTTT. Its translation: CASRGQESTDTQYF.

In regard to this clone: In the same sample, other DNA sequences code for this CDR3. The chain uses TRBV2 and TRBJ2-1, with TRBD2 identical over 11 bases. Unmatched junction bases numbered 7, after V lost 6 bases and J lost 6 bases. The CDR3 runs to 15 residues. The germline gives CDR1 SNHLY, CDR2 FYNNEI. This CDR3 reads CASRELAGAVNEQFF. CDR3 coding DNA: TGTGCCAGCAGGGAACTAGCGGGAGCTGTCAATGAGCAGTTCTTC. The entire variable domain, with the rest obtained from reference TRBV2 and TRBJ2-1, is as follows: EPEVTQTPSHQVTQMGQEVILRCVPISNHLYFYWYRQILGQKVEFLVSFYNNEISEKSEIFDDQFSVERPDGSNFTLKIRSTKLEDSAMYFCASRELAGAVNEQFFGPGTRLTVL.

V and J are TRBV10-1 and TRBJ2-1, with 9 bases that match TRBD2. Germline assignment: CDR1 WNHNN and CDR2 SYGVQD (reference sequence). The CDR3 spans 16 residues. V was pared by 1 base and J by 7 bases, with 8 bases of the junction left unmatched. The CDR3, as DNA: TGCGCCAGCAGTGAGTTCCGCGGGAGGGCCCTGAATGAGCAGTTCTTC. Amino acids: CASSEFRGRALNEQFF.

V usage is TRBV11-2 and J usage is TRBJ1-3; D is uncertain. Per the germline V gene, CDR1 is SGHAT and CDR2 is FQNNGV. This CDR3 is 16 amino acids long. The V gene lost 5 bases and the J gene lost 0 bases, with 14 bases spanning the gap. The CDR3 DNA follows: TGTGCCAGCAGCCCTCCCGCCCTGAGCTCTGGAAACACCATATATTTT. Residues: CASSPPALSSGNTIYF.

The chain uses TRBV27 and TRBJ2-3, with D unresolved. Germline-derived CDR1 and CDR2 are MNHEY and SMNVEV (reference sequence). The V end was cut by 5 bases, the J end by 4 bases, with 13 bases between. This CDR3 contains 14 residues. The CDR3 loop reads CASSPQTGSDTQYF. In DNA form, the CDR3 reads TGTGCCAGCAGTCCTCAGACTGGGTCAGATACGCAGTATTTT.

The chain links TRBV9 to TRBJ2-7, with TRBD2 as a possible D gene (6 bases). V shed 1 base and J shed 6 bases, with 17 bases lying between them. This CDR3 contains 15 residues. Per germline, CDR1 SGDLS and CDR2 YYNGEE. The CDR3, as DNA: TGTGCCAGCAGCGTATACCGGGACGGCGGGACCGAGCAGTACTTC. Encoded protein: CASSVYRDGGTEQYF. Looking up the rest from reference TRBV9 and TRBJ2-7 gives the full variable domain: DSGVTQTPKHLITATGQRVTLRCSPRSGDLSVYWYQQSLDQGLQFLIQYYNGEERAKGNILERFSAQQFPDLHSELNLSSLELGDSALYFCASSVYRDGGTEQYFGPGTRLTVT.

The chain recombines TRBV7-9 with TRBJ1-2; 8 bases agree with TRBD1. The J segment lost 8 bases and the V segment lost 5 bases, leaving 10 bases of the junction unmatched. CDR3 length: 14 residues. Germline V CDR1 and CDR2: SEHNR, FQNEAQ (reference sequence). The CDR3 loop reads CASSNWDRLRGYTF. CDR3 bases: TGTGCCAGCAGCAACTGGGACAGGCTGAGGGGCTACACCTTC.

In the case of this clone: The identical CDR3 is also encoded by other nucleotide sequences in the sample. The V call is TRBV2, the J call TRBJ2-7, with a weak D call TRBD2 (5 bases). V was shortened by 5 bases and J by 2 bases, with 7 bases between the two germline ends. The CDR3 runs 12 residues. Germline assignment: CDR1 SNHLY and CDR2 FYNNEI. CDR3 amino acids: CASSKRTYEQYF. Here the CDR3 DNA reads TGTGCCAGCAGTAAGCGGACCTACGAGCAGTACTTC.

The chain is built from TRBV10-3 and TRBJ2-5; D gene ambiguous. The assigned J gene may be wrong: the sequence end matches TRBJ2-7 better. Germline CDR1 and CDR2: ENHRY and SYGVKD. The CDR3 totals 13 residues. CDR3 loop: CAISESPTYEQYF. Written as DNA, the CDR3 is TGTGCCATCAGTGAGTCGCCTACCTACGAGCAGTACTTC.

The CDR3 reads CASRGIRDTDSYEQYF. CDR3 DNA: TGTGCCAGCAGAGGAATCCGGGACACCGACTCCTACGAGCAGTACTTC. V is TRBV6-6 and J is TRBJ2-7; weak D call: TRBD1 (6 bases). Germline CDR1 is MNHNY and CDR2 is SVGAGI (reference sequence). V was pared by 6 bases and J by 0 bases, with 18 bases between. CDR3 length: 16 residues.